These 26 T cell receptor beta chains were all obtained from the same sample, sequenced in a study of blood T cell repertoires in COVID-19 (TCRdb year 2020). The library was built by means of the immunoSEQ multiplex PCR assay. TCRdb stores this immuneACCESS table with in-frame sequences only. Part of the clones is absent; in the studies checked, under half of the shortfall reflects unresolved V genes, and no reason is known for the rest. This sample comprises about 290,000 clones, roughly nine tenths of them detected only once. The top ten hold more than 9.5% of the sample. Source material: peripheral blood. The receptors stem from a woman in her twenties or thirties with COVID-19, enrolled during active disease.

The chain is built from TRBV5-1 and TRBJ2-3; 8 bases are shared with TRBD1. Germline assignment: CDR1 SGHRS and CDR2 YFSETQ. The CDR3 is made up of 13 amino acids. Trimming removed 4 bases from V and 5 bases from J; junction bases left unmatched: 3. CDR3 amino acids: CASSGTGEDTQYF. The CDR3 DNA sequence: TGCGCCAGCAGCGGGACAGGAGAAGATACGCAGTATTTT. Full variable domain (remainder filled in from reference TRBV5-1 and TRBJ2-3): KAGVTQTPRYLIKTRGQQVTLSCSPISGHRSVSWYQQTPGQGLQFLFEYFSETQRNKGNFPGRFSGRQFSNSRSEMNVSTLELGDSALYLCASSGTGEDTQYFGPGTRLTVL.

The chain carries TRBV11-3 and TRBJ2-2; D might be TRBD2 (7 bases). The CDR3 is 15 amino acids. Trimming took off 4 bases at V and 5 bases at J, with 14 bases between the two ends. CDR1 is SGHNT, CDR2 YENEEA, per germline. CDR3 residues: CASSSGEGVTGELFF. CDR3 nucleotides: TGTGCCAGCAGCTCGGGGGAGGGGGTTACCGGGGAGCTGTTTTTT.

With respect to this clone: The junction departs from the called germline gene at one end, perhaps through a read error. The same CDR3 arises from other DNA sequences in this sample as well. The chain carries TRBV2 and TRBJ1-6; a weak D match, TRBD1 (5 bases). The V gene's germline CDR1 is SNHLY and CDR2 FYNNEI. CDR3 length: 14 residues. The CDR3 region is CASSLDSYNSPLHF. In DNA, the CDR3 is TGTGCCAGCAGTTTAGACAGCTATAATTCACCCCTTCACTTT.

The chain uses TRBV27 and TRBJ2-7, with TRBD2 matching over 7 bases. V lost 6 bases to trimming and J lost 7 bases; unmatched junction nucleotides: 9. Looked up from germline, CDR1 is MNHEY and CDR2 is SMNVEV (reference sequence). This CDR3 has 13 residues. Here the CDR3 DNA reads TGTGCCAGCAGCCGCAACGGGGGGTGGGAGCAGTACTTC. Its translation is CASSRNGGWEQYF.

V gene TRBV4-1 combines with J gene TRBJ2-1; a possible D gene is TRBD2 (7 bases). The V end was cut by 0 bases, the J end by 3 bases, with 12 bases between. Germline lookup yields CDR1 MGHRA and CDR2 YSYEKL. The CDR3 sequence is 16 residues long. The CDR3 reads CASSQDPGGDYNEQFF. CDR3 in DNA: TGCGCCAGCAGCCAAGATCCGGGGGGCGACTACAATGAGCAGTTCTTC.

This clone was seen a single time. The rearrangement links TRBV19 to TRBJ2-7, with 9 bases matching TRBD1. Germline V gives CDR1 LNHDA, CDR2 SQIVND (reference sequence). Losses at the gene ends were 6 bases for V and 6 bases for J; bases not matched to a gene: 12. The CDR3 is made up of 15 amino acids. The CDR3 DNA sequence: TGTGCCAGTAGGAAGCTCCCGGGACAGGGAGGCGAGCAGTACTTC. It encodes CASRKLPGQGGEQYF.

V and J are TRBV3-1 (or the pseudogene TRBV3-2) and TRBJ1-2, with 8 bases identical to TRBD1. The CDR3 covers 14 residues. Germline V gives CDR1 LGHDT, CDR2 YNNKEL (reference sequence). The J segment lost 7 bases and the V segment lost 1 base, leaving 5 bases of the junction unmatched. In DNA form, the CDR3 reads TGTGCCAGCAGCCAAGCAGGGGGCGCGGGTGGCTACACCTTC. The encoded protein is CASSQAGGAGGYTF.

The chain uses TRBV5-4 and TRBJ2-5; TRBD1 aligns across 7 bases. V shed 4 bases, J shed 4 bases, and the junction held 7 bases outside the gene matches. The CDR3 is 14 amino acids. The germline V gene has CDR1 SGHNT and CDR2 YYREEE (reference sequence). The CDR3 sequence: CASSREGAGETQYF. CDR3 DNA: TGTGCCAGCAGCCGTGAGGGGGCGGGAGAGACCCAGTACTTC.

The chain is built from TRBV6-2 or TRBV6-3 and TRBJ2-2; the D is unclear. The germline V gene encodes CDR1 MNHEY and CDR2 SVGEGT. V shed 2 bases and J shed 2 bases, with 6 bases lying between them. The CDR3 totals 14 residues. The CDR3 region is CASSYGLNTGELFF. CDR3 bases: TGTGCCAGCAGTTACGGGCTAAACACCGGGGAGCTGTTTTTT.

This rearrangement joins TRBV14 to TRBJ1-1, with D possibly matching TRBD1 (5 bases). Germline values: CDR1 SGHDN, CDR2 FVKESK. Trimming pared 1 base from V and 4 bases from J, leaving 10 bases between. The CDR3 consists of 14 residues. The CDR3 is CASSQGGLGTEAFF. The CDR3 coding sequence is TGTGCCAGCAGCCAAGGGGGCTTGGGCACTGAAGCTTTCTTT.

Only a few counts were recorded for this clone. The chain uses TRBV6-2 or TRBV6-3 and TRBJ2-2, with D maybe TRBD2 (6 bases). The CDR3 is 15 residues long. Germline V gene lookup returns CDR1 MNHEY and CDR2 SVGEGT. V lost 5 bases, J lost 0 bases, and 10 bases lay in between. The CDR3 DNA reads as TGTGCCAGCAGTAGGGCGGGGACGAACACCGGGGAGCTGTTTTTT. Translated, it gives CASSRAGTNTGELFF.

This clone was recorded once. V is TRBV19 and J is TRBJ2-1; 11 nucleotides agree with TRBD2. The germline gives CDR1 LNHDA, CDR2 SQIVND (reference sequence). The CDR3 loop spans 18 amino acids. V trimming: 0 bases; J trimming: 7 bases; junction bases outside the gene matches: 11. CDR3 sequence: CASSIDSSGGTTSNEQFF. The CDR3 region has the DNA TGTGCCAGTAGTATAGATTCTAGCGGGGGGACCACGTCGAATGAGCAGTTCTTC.

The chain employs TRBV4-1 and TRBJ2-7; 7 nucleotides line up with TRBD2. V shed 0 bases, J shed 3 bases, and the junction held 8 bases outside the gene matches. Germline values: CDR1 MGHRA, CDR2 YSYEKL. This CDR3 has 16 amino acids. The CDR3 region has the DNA TGCGCCAGCAGCCAAGATGATGGGAGCGGGGTCTACGAGCAGTACTTC. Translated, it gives CASSQDDGSGVYEQYF.

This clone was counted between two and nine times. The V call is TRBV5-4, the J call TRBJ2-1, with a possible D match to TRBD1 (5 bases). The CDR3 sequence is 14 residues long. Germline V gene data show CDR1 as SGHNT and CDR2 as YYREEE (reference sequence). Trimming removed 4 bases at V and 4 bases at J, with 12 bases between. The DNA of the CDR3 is TGTGCCAGCAGCCCTGGGCAGGGTTACAATGAGCAGTTCTTC. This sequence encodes CASSPGQGYNEQFF.

Written as DNA, the CDR3 is TGCGCCAGCAGCCAGCGGGGCAATTACAATGAGCAGTTCTTC. Residues: CASSQRGNYNEQFF. The gene calls are TRBV4-1 and TRBJ2-1, with a weak D call TRBD2 (6 bases). Trimming removed 3 bases from V and 4 bases from J, with 10 bases in between. The CDR3 sequence is 14 residues long. Germline assignment: CDR1 MGHRA and CDR2 YSYEKL.

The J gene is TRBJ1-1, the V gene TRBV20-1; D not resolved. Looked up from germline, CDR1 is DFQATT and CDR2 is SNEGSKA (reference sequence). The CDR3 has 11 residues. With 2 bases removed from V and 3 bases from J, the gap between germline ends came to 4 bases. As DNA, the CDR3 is TGCAGTGCTAGATTCGACACTGAAGCTTTCTTT. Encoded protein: CSARFDTEAFF.

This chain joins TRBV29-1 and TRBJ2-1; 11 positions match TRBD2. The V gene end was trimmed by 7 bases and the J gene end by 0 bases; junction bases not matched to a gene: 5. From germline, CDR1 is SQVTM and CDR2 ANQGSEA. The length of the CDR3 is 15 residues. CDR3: CSGLAGGLSYNEQFF. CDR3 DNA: TGCAGCGGGCTAGCGGGGGGTCTCTCCTACAATGAGCAGTTCTTC.

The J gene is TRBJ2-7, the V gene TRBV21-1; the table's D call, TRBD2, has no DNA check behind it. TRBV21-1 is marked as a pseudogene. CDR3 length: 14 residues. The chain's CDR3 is CATRRTEVSYEQYF. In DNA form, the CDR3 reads TGTGCCACCCGCCGGACGGAGGTGTCCTACGAGCAGTACTTC.

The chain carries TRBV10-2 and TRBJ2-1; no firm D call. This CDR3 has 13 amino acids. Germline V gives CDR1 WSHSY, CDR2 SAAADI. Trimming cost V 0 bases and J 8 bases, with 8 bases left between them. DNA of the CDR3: TGCGCCAGCAGTGAGTCTCCCTGGCATGAGCAGTTCTTC. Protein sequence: CASSESPWHEQFF.

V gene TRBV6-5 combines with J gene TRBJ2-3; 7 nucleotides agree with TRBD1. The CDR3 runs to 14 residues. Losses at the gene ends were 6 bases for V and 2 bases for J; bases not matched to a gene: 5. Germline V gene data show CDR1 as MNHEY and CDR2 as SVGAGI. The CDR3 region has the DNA TGTGCCAGCAGCAACAGGGGAAACACAGATACGCAGTATTTT. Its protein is CASSNRGNTDTQYF.

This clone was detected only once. In nucleotides, the CDR3 is TGCGCCAGCAGCTTGGGGAGCGGGGGTCACAATGAGCAGTTCTTC. Its translation: CASSLGSGGHNEQFF. The chain uses TRBV5-1 and TRBJ2-1, with 8 bases fitting TRBD2. CDR1 SGHRS and CDR2 YFSETQ come from the germline V gene. The CDR3 spans 15 residues. V shed 0 bases, J shed 5 bases, and the junction held 4 bases outside the gene matches. Complete variable domain (other parts from reference TRBV5-1 and TRBJ2-1): KAGVTQTPRYLIKTRGQQVTLSCSPISGHRSVSWYQQTPGQGLQFLFEYFSETQRNKGNFPGRFSGRQFSNSRSEMNVSTLELGDSALYLCASSLGSGGHNEQFFGPGTRLTVL.

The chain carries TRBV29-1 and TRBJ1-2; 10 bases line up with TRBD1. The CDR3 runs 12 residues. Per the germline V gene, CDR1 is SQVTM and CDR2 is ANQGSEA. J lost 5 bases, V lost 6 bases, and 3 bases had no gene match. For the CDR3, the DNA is TGCAGCGTGGGGACAGGGGAGTATGGCTACACCTTC. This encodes CSVGTGEYGYTF.

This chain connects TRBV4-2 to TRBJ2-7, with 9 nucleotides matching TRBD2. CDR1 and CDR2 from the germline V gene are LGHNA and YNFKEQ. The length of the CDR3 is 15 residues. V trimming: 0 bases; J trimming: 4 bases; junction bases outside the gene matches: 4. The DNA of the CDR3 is TGTGCCAGCAGCCAAGAGCGGGGGGGCCGGTACGAGCAGTACTTC. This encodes CASSQERGGRYEQYF.

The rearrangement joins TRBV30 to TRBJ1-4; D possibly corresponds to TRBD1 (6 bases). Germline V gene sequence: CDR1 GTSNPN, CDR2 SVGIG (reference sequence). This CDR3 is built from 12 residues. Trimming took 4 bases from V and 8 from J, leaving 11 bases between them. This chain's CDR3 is CAWTEGGEKLFF. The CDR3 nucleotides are TGTGCCTGGACCGAGGGGGGGGAAAAACTGTTTTTT. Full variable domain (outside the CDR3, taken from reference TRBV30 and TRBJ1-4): SQTIHQWPATLVQPVGSPLSLECTVEGTSNPNLYWYRQAAGRGLQLLFYSVGIGQISSEVPQNLSASRPQDRQFILSSKKLLLSDSGFYLCAWTEGGEKLFFGSGTQLSVL.

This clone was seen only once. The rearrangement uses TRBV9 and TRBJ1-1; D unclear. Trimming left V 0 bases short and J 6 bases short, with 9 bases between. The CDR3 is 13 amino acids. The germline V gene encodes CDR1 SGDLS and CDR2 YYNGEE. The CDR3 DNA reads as TGTGCCAGCAGCGTAGCCGGGAGGGCTGAAGCTTTCTTT. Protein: CASSVAGRAEAFF. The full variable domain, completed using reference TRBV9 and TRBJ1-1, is DSGVTQTPKHLITATGQRVTLRCSPRSGDLSVYWYQQSLDQGLQFLIQYYNGEERAKGNILERFSAQQFPDLHSELNLSSLELGDSALYFCASSVAGRAEAFFGQGTRLTVV.

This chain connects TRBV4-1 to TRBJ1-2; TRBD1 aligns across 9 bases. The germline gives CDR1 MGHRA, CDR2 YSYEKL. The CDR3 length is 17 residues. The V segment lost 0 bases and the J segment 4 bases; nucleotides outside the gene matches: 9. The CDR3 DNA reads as TGCGCCAGCAGCCAAGATCGAGGGACAGGGATGCTCTATGGCTACACCTTC. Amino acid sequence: CASSQDRGTGMLYGYTF.